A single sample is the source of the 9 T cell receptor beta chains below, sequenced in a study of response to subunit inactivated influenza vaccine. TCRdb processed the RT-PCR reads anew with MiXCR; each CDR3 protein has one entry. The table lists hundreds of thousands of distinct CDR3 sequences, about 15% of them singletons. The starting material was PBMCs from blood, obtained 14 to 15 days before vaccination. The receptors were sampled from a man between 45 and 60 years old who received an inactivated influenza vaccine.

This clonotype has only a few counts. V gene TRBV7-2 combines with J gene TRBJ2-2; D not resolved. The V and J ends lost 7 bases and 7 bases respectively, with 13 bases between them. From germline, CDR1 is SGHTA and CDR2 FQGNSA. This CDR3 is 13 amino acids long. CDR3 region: CASTRMGIGELFF. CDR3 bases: TGTGCCAGCACCCGTATGGGGATCGGGGAGCTGTTTTTT.

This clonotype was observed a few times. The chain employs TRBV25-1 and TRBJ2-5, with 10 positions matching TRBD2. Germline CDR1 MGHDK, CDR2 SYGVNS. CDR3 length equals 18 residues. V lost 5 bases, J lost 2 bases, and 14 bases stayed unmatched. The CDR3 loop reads CASSPPQWLAGVQETQYF. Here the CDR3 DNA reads TGTGCCAGCAGTCCCCCCCAGTGGCTAGCGGGGGTTCAAGAGACCCAGTACTTC. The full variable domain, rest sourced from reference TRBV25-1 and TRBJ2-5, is EADIYQTPRYLVIGTGKKITLECSQTMGHDKMYWYQQDPGMELHLIHYSYGVNSTEKGDLSSESTVSRIRTEHFPLTLESARPSHTSQYLCASSPPQWLAGVQETQYFGPGTRLLVL.

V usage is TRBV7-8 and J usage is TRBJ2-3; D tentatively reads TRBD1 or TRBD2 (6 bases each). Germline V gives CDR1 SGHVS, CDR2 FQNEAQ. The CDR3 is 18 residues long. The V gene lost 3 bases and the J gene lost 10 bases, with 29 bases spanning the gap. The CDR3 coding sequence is TGTGCCAGCAGCTTTAGGGGGGATCTAGCTCCGAGAAGGGAATCGCAGTATTTT. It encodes CASSFRGDLAPRRESQYF.

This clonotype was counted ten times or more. The CDR3 sequence is CASSPHPNTGELFF. The CDR3 bases are TGTGCCAGCAGCCCCCATCCGAACACCGGGGAGCTGTTTTTT. The V gene is TRBV11-2, the J gene TRBJ2-2; no firm D call. CDR1 and CDR2 from the germline V gene are SGHAT and FQNNGV. The CDR3 is 14 residues long. Deletions cut 5 bases from V and 0 bases from J, with 7 bases between.

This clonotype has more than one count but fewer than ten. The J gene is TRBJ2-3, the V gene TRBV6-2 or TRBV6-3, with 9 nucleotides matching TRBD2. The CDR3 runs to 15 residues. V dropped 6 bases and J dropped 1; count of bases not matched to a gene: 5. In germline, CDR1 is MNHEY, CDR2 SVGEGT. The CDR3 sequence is CASRRVAGGTDTQYF. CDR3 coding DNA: TGTGCCAGCAGGCGCGTAGCGGGGGGCACAGATACGCAGTATTTT.

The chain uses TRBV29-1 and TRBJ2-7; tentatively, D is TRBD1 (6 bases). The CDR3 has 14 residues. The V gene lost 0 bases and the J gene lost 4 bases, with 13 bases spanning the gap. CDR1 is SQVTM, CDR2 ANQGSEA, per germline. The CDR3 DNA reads TGCAGCGTTGAAGATACGGGACAAGATTACGAGCAGTACTTC. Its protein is CSVEDTGQDYEQYF.

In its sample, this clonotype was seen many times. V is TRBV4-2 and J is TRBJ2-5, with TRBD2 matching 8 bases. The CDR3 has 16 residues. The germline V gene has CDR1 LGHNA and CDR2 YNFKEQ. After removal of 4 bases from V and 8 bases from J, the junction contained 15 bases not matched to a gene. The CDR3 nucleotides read TGTGCCAGCAGCCCCAGCGGGAGTGGCCCTTTAAATACCCAGTACTTC. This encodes CASSPSGSGPLNTQYF.

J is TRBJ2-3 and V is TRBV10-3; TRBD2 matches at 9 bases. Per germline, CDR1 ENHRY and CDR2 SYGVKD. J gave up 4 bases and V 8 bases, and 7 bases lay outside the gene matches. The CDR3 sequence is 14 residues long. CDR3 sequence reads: CAIDSAGGPDTQYF. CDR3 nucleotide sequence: TGTGCCATCGATAGCGCGGGAGGGCCAGATACGCAGTATTTT.

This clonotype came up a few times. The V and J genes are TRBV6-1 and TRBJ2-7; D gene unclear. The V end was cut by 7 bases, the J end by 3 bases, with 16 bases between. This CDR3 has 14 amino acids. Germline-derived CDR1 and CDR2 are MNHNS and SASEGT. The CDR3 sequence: CASKREPNFYEQYF. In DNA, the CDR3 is TGTGCCAGCAAAAGAGAACCGAACTTCTACGAGCAGTACTTC.